The clone carrying this TCR beta chain turned up a few times. Its matching antigen is unknown. The data stem from a study of a mutant IDH1 vaccine in newly diagnosed glioma. Study overall: Sex among treated patients split 62.5% male, around 40% female; mean age was approximately 40 years.

Documented time point: week 47, end of study. Vaccine doses each comprised 300 ug of mutant IDH1 20-mer peptide, with topical imiquimod. Method: immunoSEQ multiplex PCR; TCRdb's copy keeps in-frame clones and lacks some. The data show about 50,000 clones, less than 85% seen once. V was cut by 7 bases and J by 4 bases, with 10 bases left in between. Germline loops: CDR1 GTSNPN, CDR2 SVGIG (reference sequence). There are 11 residues in the CDR3. This chain connects TRBV30 to TRBJ1-1, with D hard to call. The receptor comes from a woman between 35 and 50 years old with glioma. Some clones in this sample may be carry-over from other donors' samples. The sample in question was PBMCs, obtained from a glioma patient whose treatment included an IDH1 peptide vaccine. The DNA of the CDR3 is TGTGCCTTTAGACGAGGCACTGAAGCTTTCTTT. Amino acids: CAFRRGTEAFF. Full variable domain (missing parts from reference TRBV30 and TRBJ1-1): SQTIHQWPATLVQPVGSPLSLECTVEGTSNPNLYWYRQAAGRGLQLLFYSVGIGQISSEVPQNLSASRPQDRQFILSSKKLLLSDSGFYLCAFRRGTEAFFGQGTRLTVV.